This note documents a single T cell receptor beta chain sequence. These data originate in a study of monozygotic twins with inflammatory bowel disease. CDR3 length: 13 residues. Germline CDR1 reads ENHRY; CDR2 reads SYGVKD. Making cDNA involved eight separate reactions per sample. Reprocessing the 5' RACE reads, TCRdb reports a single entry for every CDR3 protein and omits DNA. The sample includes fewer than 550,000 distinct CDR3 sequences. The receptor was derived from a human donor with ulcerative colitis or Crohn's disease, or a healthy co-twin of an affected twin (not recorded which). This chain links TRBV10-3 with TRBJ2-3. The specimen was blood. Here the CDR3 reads CAIKAESTDTQYF.